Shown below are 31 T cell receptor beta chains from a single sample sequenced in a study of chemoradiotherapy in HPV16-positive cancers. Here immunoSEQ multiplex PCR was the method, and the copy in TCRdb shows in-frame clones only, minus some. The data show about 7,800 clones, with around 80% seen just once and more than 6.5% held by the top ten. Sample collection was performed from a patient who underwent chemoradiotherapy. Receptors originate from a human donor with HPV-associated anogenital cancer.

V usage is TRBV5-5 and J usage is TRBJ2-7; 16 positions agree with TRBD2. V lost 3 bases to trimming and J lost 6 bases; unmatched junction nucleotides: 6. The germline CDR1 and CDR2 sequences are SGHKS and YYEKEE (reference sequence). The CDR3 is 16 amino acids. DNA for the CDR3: TGTGCCAGCAGCTCCGGGACTAGCGGGGGGGGATTCGAGCAGTACTTC. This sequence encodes CASSSGTSGGGFEQYF.

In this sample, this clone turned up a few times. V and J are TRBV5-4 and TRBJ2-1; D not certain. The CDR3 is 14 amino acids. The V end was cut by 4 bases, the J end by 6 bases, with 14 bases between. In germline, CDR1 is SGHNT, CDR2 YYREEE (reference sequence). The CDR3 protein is CASSLSHYGNEQFF. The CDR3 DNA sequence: TGTGCCAGCAGCCTCAGCCACTACGGCAATGAGCAGTTCTTC.

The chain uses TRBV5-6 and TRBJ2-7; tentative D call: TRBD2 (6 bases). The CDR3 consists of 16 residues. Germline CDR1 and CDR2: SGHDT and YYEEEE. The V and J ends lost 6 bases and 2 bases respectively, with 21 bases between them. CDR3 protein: CASNRGTPLDPYEQYF. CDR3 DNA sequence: TGTGCCAGCAACCGCGGGACCCCACTCGACCCCTACGAGCAGTACTTC.

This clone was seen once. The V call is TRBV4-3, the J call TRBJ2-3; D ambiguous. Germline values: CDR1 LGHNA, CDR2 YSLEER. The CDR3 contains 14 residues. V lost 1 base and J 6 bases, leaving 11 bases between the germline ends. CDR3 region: CASSQGLGMDTQYF. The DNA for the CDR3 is TGCGCCAGCAGCCAAGGGTTGGGGATGGATACGCAGTATTTT.

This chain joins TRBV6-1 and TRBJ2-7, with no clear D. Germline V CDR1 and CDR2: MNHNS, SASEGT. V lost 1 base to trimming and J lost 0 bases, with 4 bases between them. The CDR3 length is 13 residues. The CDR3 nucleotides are TGTGCCAGCAGTGAAGGAACCTCCTACGAGCAGTACTTC. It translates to CASSEGTSYEQYF.

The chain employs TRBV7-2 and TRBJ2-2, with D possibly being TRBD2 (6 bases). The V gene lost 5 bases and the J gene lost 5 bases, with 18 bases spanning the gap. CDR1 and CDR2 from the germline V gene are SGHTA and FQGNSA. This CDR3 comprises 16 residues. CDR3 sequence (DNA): TGTGCCAGCAGCCAGACTAGGCTAGAGGGGACCGGGGAGCTGTTTTTT. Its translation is CASSQTRLEGTGELFF.

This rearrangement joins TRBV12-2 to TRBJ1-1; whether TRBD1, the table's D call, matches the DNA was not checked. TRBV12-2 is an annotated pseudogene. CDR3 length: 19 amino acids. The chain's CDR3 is CASRLALERTDVMNTEAFF. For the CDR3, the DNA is TGTGCAAGTCGCTTAGCGCTAGAAAGGACAGACGTTATGAACACTGAAGCTTTCTTT.

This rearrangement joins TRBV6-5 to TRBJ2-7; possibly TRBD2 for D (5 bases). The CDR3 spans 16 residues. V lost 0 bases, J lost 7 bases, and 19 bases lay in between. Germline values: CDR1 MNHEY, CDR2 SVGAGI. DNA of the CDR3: TGTGCCAGCAGTTACTCGTTTTCCGCGGCACTAGGGGAGCAGTACTTC. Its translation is CASSYSFSAALGEQYF.

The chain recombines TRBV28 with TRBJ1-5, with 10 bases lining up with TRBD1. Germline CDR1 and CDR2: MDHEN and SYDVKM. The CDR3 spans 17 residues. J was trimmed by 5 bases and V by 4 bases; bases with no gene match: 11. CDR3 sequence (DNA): TGTGCCAGCAGTTCCCAAATGGACAGGGGGGTGGATCAGCCCCAGCATTTT. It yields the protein CASSSQMDRGVDQPQHF.

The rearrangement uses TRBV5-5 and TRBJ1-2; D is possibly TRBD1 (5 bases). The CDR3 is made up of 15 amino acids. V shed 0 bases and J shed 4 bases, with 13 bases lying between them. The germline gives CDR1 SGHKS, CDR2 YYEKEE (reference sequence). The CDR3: CASSLDPGSGYGYTF. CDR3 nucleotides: TGTGCCAGCAGCTTGGACCCAGGGTCTGGCTATGGCTACACCTTC.

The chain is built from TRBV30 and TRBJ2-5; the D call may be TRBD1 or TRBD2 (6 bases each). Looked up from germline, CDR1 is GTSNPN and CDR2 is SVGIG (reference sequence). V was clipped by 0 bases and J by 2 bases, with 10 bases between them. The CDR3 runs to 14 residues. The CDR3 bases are TGTGCCTGGAGTGTAGGGGGGATACAAGAGACCCAGTACTTC. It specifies CAWSVGGIQETQYF.

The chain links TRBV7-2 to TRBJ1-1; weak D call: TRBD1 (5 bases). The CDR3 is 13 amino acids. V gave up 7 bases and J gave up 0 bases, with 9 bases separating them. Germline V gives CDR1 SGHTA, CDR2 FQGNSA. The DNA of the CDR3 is TGTGCCAGCACAGGGTTTTTGAACACTGAAGCTTTCTTT. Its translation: CASTGFLNTEAFF.

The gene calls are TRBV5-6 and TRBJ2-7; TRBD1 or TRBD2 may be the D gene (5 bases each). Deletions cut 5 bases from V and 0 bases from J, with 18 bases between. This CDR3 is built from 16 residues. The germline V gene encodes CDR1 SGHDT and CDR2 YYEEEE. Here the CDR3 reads CASRSRGGLFSYEQYF. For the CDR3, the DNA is TGTGCCAGCAGATCCCGGGGCGGGCTCTTCTCCTACGAGCAGTACTTC.

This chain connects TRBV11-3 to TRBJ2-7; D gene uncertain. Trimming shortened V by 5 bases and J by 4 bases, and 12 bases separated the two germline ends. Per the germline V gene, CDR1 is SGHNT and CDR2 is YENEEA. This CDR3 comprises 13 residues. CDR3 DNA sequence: TGTGCCAGCAGCAAGACCTTTGGGTACGAGCAGTACTTC. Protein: CASSKTFGYEQYF.

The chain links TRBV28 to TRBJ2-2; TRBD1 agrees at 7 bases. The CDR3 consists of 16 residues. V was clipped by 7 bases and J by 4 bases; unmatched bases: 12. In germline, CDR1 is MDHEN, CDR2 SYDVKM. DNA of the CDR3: TGTGCCAGCACTATCGGGACAGTCATTCTCACCGGGGAGCTGTTTTTT. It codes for CASTIGTVILTGELFF.

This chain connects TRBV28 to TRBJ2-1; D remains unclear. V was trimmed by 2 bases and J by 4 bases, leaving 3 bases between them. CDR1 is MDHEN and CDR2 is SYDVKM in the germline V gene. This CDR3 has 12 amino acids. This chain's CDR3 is CASSLGYNEQFF. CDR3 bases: TGTGCCAGCAGTTTAGGTTACAATGAGCAGTTCTTC.

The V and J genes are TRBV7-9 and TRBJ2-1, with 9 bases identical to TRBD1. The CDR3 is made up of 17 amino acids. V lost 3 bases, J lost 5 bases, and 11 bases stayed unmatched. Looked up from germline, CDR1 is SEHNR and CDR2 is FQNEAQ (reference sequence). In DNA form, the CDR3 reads TGTGCCAGCAGCTTCTTCCCCCGACAGGGGGGCGACAATGAGCAGTTCTTC. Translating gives CASSFFPRQGGDNEQFF.

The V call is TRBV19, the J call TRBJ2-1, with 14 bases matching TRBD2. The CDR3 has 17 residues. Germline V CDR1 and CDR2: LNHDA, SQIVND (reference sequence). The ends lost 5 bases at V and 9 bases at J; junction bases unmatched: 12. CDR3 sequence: CASSPHGTSGSQSEQFF. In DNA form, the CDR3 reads TGTGCCAGTAGTCCCCACGGGACTAGCGGGAGTCAGAGTGAGCAGTTCTTC.

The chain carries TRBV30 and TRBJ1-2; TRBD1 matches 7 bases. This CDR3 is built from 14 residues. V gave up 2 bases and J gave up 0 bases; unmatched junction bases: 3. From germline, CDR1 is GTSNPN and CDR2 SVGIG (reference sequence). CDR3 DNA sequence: TGTGCCTGGAGTCGGGACAGTTCTAACTATGGCTACACCTTC. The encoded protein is CAWSRDSSNYGYTF.

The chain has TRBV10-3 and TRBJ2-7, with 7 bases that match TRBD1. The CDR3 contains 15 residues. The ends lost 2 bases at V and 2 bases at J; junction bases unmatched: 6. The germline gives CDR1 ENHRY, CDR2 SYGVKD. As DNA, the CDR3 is TGTGCCATCAGTGAGAGGCAGGGGGTCACCTACGAGCAGTACTTC. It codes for CAISERQGVTYEQYF.

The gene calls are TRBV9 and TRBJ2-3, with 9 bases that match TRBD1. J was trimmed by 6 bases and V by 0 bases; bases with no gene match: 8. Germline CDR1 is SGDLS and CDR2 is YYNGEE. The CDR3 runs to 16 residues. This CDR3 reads CASSVGGTGWMDTQYF. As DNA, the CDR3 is TGTGCCAGCAGCGTAGGTGGGACAGGGTGGATGGATACGCAGTATTTT.

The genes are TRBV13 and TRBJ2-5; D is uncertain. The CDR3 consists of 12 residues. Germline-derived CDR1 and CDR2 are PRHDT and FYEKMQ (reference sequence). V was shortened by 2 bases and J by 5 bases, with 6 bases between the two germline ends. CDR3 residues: CASSLYRETQYF. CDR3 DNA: TGTGCCAGCAGCTTATACCGGGAGACCCAGTACTTC. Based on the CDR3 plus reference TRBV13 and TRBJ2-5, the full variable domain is AAGVIQSPRHLIKEKRETATLKCYPIPRHDTVYWYQQGPGQDPQFLISFYEKMQSDKGSIPDRFSAQQFSDYHSELNMSSLELGDSALYFCASSLYRETQYFGPGTRLLVL.

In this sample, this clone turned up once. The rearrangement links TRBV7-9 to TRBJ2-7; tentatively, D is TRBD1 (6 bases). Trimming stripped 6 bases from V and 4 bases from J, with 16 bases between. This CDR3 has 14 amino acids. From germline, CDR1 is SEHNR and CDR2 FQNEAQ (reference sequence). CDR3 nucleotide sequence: TGTGCCAGCAGTCCCAACAGGGCCCGGTACGAGCAGTACTTC. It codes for CASSPNRARYEQYF.

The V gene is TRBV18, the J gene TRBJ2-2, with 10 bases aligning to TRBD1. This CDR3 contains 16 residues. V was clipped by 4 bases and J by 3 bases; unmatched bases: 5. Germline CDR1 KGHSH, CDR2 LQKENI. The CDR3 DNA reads TGTGCCAGCTCACAAAGACAGGGGGCCGACACCGGGGAGCTGTTTTTT. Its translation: CASSQRQGADTGELFF.

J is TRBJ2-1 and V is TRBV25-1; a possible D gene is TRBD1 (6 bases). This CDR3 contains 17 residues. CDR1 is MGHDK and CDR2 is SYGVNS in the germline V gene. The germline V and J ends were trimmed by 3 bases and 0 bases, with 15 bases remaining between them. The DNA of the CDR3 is TGTGCCAGCAGTGATCTTGGCAGGGGAAGCTCCTACAATGAGCAGTTCTTC. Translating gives CASSDLGRGSSYNEQFF.

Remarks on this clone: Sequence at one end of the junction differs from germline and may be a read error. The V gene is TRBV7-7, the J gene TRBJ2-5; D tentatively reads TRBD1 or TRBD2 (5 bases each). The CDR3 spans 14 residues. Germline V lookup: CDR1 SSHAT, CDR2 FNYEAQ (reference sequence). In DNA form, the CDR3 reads TGTGCTAGCAGCCCCCAAGTGGGGACGGGGACCCAGTACTTC. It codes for CASSPQVGTGTQYF.

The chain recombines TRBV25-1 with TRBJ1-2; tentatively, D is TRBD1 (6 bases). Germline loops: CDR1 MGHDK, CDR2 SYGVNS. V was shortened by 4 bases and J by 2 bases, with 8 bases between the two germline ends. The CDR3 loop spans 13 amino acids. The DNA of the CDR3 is TGTGCCAGCAGTGTCGGGACAAACTATGGCTACACCTTC. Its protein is CASSVGTNYGYTF.

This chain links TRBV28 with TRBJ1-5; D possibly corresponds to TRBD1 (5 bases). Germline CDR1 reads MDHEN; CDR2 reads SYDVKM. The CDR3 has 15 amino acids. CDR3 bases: TGTGCTACTCAGGGAGGGCCGGCGGGCAATCAGCCCCAGCATTTT. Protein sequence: CATQGGPAGNQPQHF.

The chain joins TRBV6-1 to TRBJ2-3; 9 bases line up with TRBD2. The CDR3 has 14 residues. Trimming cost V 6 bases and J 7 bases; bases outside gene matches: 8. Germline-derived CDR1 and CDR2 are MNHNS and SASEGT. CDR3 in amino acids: CASRAGTSRHTQYF. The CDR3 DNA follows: TGTGCCAGCAGGGCCGGGACTAGCCGTCATACGCAGTATTTT.

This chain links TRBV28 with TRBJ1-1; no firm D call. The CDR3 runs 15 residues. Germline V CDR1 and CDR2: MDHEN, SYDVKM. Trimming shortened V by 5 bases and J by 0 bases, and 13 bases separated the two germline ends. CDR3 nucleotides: TGTGCCAGCAGTACTCGGGTAAGGCTGAACACTGAAGCTTTCTTT. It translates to CASSTRVRLNTEAFF.

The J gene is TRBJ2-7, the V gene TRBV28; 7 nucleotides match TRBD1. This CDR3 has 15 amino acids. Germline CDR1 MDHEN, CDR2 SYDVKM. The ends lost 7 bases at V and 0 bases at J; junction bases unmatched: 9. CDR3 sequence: CASKVTGDSSYEQYF. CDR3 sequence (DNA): TGTGCCAGCAAGGTCACAGGGGATAGCTCCTACGAGCAGTACTTC.